This TCR beta chain appears in the sequencing data of a study of cytomegalovirus exposure and HLA in healthy donors. Both 60 Vbeta primers and 13 Jbeta primers went into the PCR. The table came from immunoSEQ multiplex PCR; TCRdb's copy has only in-frame clones and leaves some out. Here the sample spans about 270,000 clones, under 80% being singletons. The J segment lost 0 bases and the V segment lost 0 bases, leaving 0 bases of the junction unmatched. CDR1 and CDR2 from the germline V gene are SGHNT and YYREEE (reference sequence). This CDR3 comprises 14 residues. The TCR originated in a female donor in good health and CMV-seronegative. The chain links TRBV5-4 to TRBJ2-7; 7 bases match TRBD2. Sequenced: PBMCs. The CDR3 region has the DNA TGTGCCAGCAGCTTGGGGGGGGGCTCCTACGAGCAGTACTTC. This encodes CASSLGGGSYEQYF.